Listed below are T cell receptor beta chains from one sample, sequenced in a study of CD8 T cells in Susac syndrome. TCRdb reanalysed the immunoSEQ multiplex PCR reads using MiXCR and keeps one entry per CDR3 protein. The sample records more than 250,000 distinct CDR3 sequences, about 91% being singletons. The specimen was CD4+ T cells from PBMCs. All receptors derive from a human donor with multiple sclerosis. Both conserved end residues are part of each CDR3. The D gene is left open where the match is weak. Rows give clone size only sometimes, using once, few, many, or a class for an expanded clone.

>.|TRBJ2-7|TRBD1|TRBV30
CAWAGVRDRAYEQYF
TGTGCCTGGGCAGGAGTACGGGACAGGGCCTACGAGCAGTACTTC
>.|TRBJ1-2|.|TRBV9
CASSVVPGYGYTF
TGTGCCAGCAGCGTAGTTCCTGGCTATGGCTACACCTTC
>.|TRBJ2-2|.|TRBV29-1
CSAGGLYTGELFF
TGCAGCGCCGGGGGACTTTACACCGGGGAGCTGTTTTTT
>.|TRBJ2-1|TRBD2|TRBV5-1
CASSSAGTRGNNEQFF
TGCGCCAGCAGCTCCGCCGGGACTAGAGGCAACAATGAGCAGTTCTTC
>.|TRBJ2-3|TRBD2|TRBV11-2
CASSLWPGLQGDTQYF
TGTGCCAGCAGCTTGTGGCCGGGACTACAAGGGGATACGCAGTATTTT
>.|TRBJ2-7|.|TRBV29-1
CSVALLTSDEQYF
TGCAGCGTTGCCCTCCTGACTAGTGACGAGCAGTACTTC
>.|TRBJ1-3|.|TRBV10-3
CAIKGSGNTIYF
TGTGCCATCAAAGGGTCTGGAAACACCATATATTTT
>.|TRBJ2-1|.|TRBV29-1
CSVTESSARASSYNEQFF
TGCAGCGTTACCGAGTCGTCTGCCCGGGCAAGCTCCTACAATGAGCAGTTCTTC
>.|TRBJ1-5|.|TRBV7-2
CASIRKDQGQPQHF
TGTGCCAGCATTAGGAAGGACCAGGGTCAGCCCCAGCATTTT
>.|TRBJ2-7|.|TRBV20-1
CSARGAGPYEQYF
TGCAGTGCTAGAGGAGCGGGTCCCTACGAGCAGTACTTC
>once|TRBJ2-7|.|TRBV6-5
CASSYSTAGPYEQYF
TGTGCCAGCAGTTACTCGACGGCAGGGCCCTACGAGCAGTACTTC
>.|TRBJ2-5|TRBD2|TRBV5-1
CASSHARGGRETQYF
TGCGCCAGCAGCCATGCAAGGGGAGGGCGGGAGACCCAGTACTTC
>.|TRBJ1-5|.|TRBV11-2
CASSSGLNNQPQHF
TGTGCCAGCAGCTCGGGACTGAACAATCAGCCCCAGCATTTT
>.|TRBJ2-5|.|TRBV20-1
CSAPSREETQYF
TGCAGTGCCCCTTCTAGAGAAGAGACCCAGTACTTC
>.|TRBJ2-1|.|TRBV7-7
CASSTRQYNEQFF
TGTGCTAGCAGCACCCGACAGTACAATGAGCAGTTCTTC
>once|TRBJ2-1|.|TRBV3-1
CASSQVRQVIGNEQFF
TGTGCCAGCAGCCAGGTTCGACAGGTTATTGGGAATGAGCAGTTCTTC
>.|TRBJ2-7|.|TRBV20-1
CSARPPTRAASEQYF
TGCAGTGCTAGGCCCCCTACCCGGGCCGCGAGCGAGCAGTACTTC
>once|TRBJ1-1|.|TRBV12-3/TRBV12-4
CASSFLIDPTEAFF
TGTGCCAGCAGTTTCTTAATTGACCCCACTGAAGCTTTCTTT
>.|TRBJ2-1|.|TRBV12-3/TRBV12-4
CASSFAGAYNEQFF
TGTGCCAGCAGTTTCGCGGGGGCTTACAATGAGCAGTTCTTC
>.|TRBJ2-7|TRBD1|TRBV20-1
CSASHQDRGIMYEQYF
TGCAGTGCTAGTCACCAGGACAGGGGCATAATGTACGAGCAGTACTTC
>once|TRBJ1-3|.|TRBV29-1
CSAGGGSGNTIYF
TGCAGCGCTGGGGGAGGATCTGGAAACACCATATATTTT
>.|TRBJ2-2|.|TRBV7-2
CASSADAQGSGELFF
TGTGCCAGCAGCGCCGACGCACAGGGATCCGGGGAGCTGTTTTTT
>.|TRBJ1-2|.|TRBV30
CAWSPRGLSYGYTF
TGTGCCTGGAGTCCTAGGGGATTGAGCTATGGCTACACCTTC
>.|TRBJ1-1|.|TRBV29-1
CSGSRGTEAFF
TGCAGCGGCAGCCGTGGGACTGAAGCTTTCTTT
>.|TRBJ2-1|.|TRBV4-1
CASSQALLDPNGEQFF
TGCGCCAGCAGCCAAGCTCTCCTGGACCCCAACGGTGAGCAGTTCTTC
>.|TRBJ1-2|.|TRBV19
CASSHPTVPLGGYTF
TGTGCCAGTAGTCACCCGACAGTTCCCCTCGGGGGCTACACCTTC
>.|TRBJ2-5|.|TRBV7-7
CASSAGRTQYF
TGTGCTAGCAGCGCCGGGCGGACCCAGTACTTC
>.|TRBJ2-7|.|TRBV20-1
CSDPELPGHRGPYEQYF
TGCAGTGACCCGGAGCTACCGGGACACCGGGGTCCCTACGAGCAGTACTTC
>.|TRBJ1-1|.|TRBV29-1
CSVDLGTQAFF
TGCAGCGTTGATTTGGGGACACAAGCTTTCTTT
>.|TRBJ2-5|.|TRBV7-2
CASSLNYPETQYF
TGTGCCAGCAGCTTAAATTATCCAGAGACCCAGTACTTC
>.|TRBJ1-1|.|TRBV6-5
CASTIPGATEAFF
TGTGCCAGCACTATCCCAGGGGCTACTGAAGCTTTCTTT
>.|TRBJ2-1|.|TRBV29-1
CSVWGPGDEQFF
TGCAGCGTTTGGGGGCCAGGGGATGAGCAGTTCTTC
>.|TRBJ1-1|TRBD1|TRBV14
CASSQTGEGVNTEAFF
TGTGCCAGCAGCCAGACAGGGGAAGGTGTGAACACTGAAGCTTTCTTT
>.|TRBJ2-1|.|TRBV20-1
CSAPKSGALDEQFF
TGCAGTGCTCCTAAATCGGGGGCGCTGGATGAGCAGTTCTTC